The clone carrying this T cell receptor beta chain was detected once. Its antigen remains unknown. It was with 60 Vbeta and 13 Jbeta primers that the PCR ran. This table comes from immunoSEQ multiplex PCR, and its TCRdb copy is limited to in-frame clones, with some not included. There are approximately 120,000 clones in the sample; around 73% occur only once, and around 7.7% lies in the top ten. The V and J ends lost 0 bases and 9 bases, in that order; junction bases with no gene match: 4. Germline V gene sequence: CDR1 SGDLS, CDR2 YYNGEE. The CDR3 runs 15 residues. These data originate in a study of cytomegalovirus exposure and HLA in healthy donors. Study results and caveats: Later analysis reportedly placed an Asian-associated ancestry cluster below the approximately 650-donor mean in N-insertions.

The clonotype was recovered from a man aged 35 to 55 in good health and CMV-seronegative. Sequencing was done on a sample of PBMCs. The rearrangement links TRBV9 to TRBJ1-6; 9 nucleotides agree with TRBD1. CDR3 in amino acids: CASSVATGGTSPLHF. In nucleotides, the CDR3 is TGTGCCAGCAGCGTAGCGACAGGGGGAACTTCACCCCTCCACTTT.